This T cell receptor beta chain was captured in a study of blood T cell repertoires in COVID-19. V trimming: 4 bases; J trimming: 7 bases; junction bases outside the gene matches: 9. The CDR3 covers 14 residues. Germline V lookup: CDR1 MNHNY, CDR2 SVGAGI (reference sequence). Original handling: The assay estimated nucleated cells by amplifying reference gene primers. The protocol was immunoSEQ multiplex PCR, while the TCRdb copy is restricted to in-frame clones and leaves out a portion. The DNA was the basis for D and trimming; V, J and clone size are from that table. The table includes about 40,000 clones, approximately 86% detected once.

The chain uses TRBV6-6 and TRBJ1-2; 7 nucleotides line up with TRBD1. The clonotype originates from a woman older than 75 with active COVID-19. Sequenced input: peripheral blood. This CDR3 reads CASSSDREIGGYTF. The CDR3 coding sequence is TGTGCCAGCAGTTCAGACAGGGAGATTGGTGGCTACACCTTC.